These T cell receptor beta chains were read from a single sample in a study of blood T cell repertoires in COVID-19. TCRdb's table, derived via immunoSEQ multiplex PCR, lists solely in-frame clones and lacks some. The table includes around 260,000 clones, roughly 90% detected once. Material: peripheral blood. These receptor sequences come from a woman in her twenties or thirties with COVID-19, enrolled during active disease. Both conserved end residues are part of each CDR3. D genes are given only for firm matches. The listing skips clone size in some rows; elsewhere it reads once, few, many or a size class.

j_call,clone_size,d_call,v_call,cdr3_nt,cdr3_aa
TRBJ2-4,-,-,TRBV19,TGTGCCAGTTCAAGATCCACTAGAGACCTGCTAGCCAAAAACATTCAGTACTTC,CASSRSTRDLLAKNIQYF
TRBJ2-1,-,TRBD1,TRBV10-3,TGTGCCATCAGTACGGACAGGGGCCCCACTGAGCAGTTCTTC,CAISTDRGPTEQFF
TRBJ2-2,-,TRBD1,TRBV30,TGTGCCTGGAGTGTACCCAGGGGGCTTGCATCTCCCCAACTGGAGCTGTTTTTT,CAWSVPRGLASPQLELFF
TRBJ1-6,-,-,TRBV27,TGTGCCAGCCTCCCATTCTGGGGAGAAGATAATTCACCCCTCCACTTT,CASLPFWGEDNSPLHF
TRBJ2-1,-,-,TRBV5-1,TGCGCCAGCAGCTCCGCGGTGTGGGAGCAGTTCTTC,CASSSAVWEQFF
TRBJ2-7,-,-,TRBV27,TGTGCCAGCAGTTTGGGGGGCTACGAGCAGTACTTC,CASSLGGYEQYF
TRBJ1-2,-,-,TRBV27,TGTGCCAGCCGTACGGAGGGGACGGGAGATTATGGCTACACCTTC,CASRTEGTGDYGYTF
TRBJ2-3,-,TRBD1,TRBV7-6,TGTGCCAGCAGTAAACGGATGGGCAGGGGGCCTAGCACAGATACGCAGTATTTT,CASSKRMGRGPSTDTQYF
TRBJ2-1,-,TRBD2,TRBV24-1,TGTGCCACCAGTGACAAAGGACTAGCGGGAGACAATGAGCAGTTCTTC,CATSDKGLAGDNEQFF
TRBJ2-3,-,-,TRBV18,TGTGCCAGCTCACCGGGACTCGGCACAGATACGCAGTATTTT,CASSPGLGTDTQYF
TRBJ2-1,-,TRBD1,TRBV3-1/TRBV3-2,TGTGCCAGCAGCCCCCGACAGGGCAATGAGCAGTTCTTC,CASSPRQGNEQFF
TRBJ1-2,few,TRBD1,TRBV4-1,TGCGCCAGCAGCCAAGATAGGGTCCAGGGGGCTGGCTACACCTTC,CASSQDRVQGAGYTF
TRBJ1-6,-,-,TRBV30,TGTGCCTGGACAGGGGTAGGGTCACCCCTCCACTTT,CAWTGVGSPLHF
TRBJ2-3,-,TRBD2,TRBV11-2,TGTGCCAGCAGCTTAGTTTCAGGACTAGCGGCAGATACGCAGTATTTT,CASSLVSGLAADTQYF
TRBJ2-3,-,TRBD2,TRBV27,TGTGCCAGCAGTCTCAAGGGACTAGCGGGATTCGATACGCAGTATTTT,CASSLKGLAGFDTQYF
TRBJ1-1,-,TRBD1,TRBV19,TGTGCCAGTATGGGACAGGGGAACACTGAAGCTTTCTTT,CASMGQGNTEAFF
TRBJ1-2,-,-,TRBV7-9,TGTGCCAGCAGCTTAGTTGAGAGAGGCTACACCTTC,CASSLVERGYTF
TRBJ1-1,-,-,TRBV10-3,TGTGCCATCAGTGAACCCCTGGGCCCGACTGAAGCTTTCTTT,CAISEPLGPTEAFF
TRBJ1-5,-,-,TRBV7-8,TGTGCCAGCAGCTCGTGGGGGGATAATCAGCCCCAGCATTTT,CASSSWGDNQPQHF
TRBJ1-1,-,-,TRBV28,TGTGCCAGCAGTTCACCTCATAGCGGCGCTGAAGCTTTCTTT,CASSSPHSGAEAFF
TRBJ1-1,-,-,TRBV30,TGTGCCTGGACCATTCTGCGGGACACTGAAGCTTTCTTT,CAWTILRDTEAFF
TRBJ2-3,-,TRBD2,TRBV6-2/TRBV6-3,TGTGCCAGCAGTTACGGGCTAGCGGGACGGACAGATACGCAGTATTTT,CASSYGLAGRTDTQYF
TRBJ2-2,few,-,TRBV5-1,TGCGCCAGCAGCTTCGGACTAAACACCGGGGAGCTGTTTTTT,CASSFGLNTGELFF
TRBJ1-2,-,-,TRBV30,TGTGCCGCCGGACAGCTCGGCTACACCTTC,CAAGQLGYTF
TRBJ2-2,once,TRBD2,TRBV5-1,TGCGCCAGCAGACCCGGGACAGGGGGACTAGCGGGAGTAACCGGGGAGCTGTTTTTT,CASRPGTGGLAGVTGELFF
TRBJ1-2,-,TRBD1,TRBV11-2,TGTGCCAGCAGCTCGGACAGGGGCGGAGTTGGCTACACCTTC,CASSSDRGGVGYTF
TRBJ2-7,-,TRBD2,TRBV6-6,TGTGCCAGCAGTTACTCCAGCGGGAATGCCGAGCAGTACTTC,CASSYSSGNAEQYF
TRBJ1-4,-,-,TRBV5-8,TGTGCCAGCAGCCTCGGACAGACTGCAACTAATGAAAAACTGTTTTTT,CASSLGQTATNEKLFF
TRBJ2-7,-,TRBD2,TRBV18,TGTGCCAGCTCACCGACCGGGACTAGCTCGGGGGAGCAGTACTTC,CASSPTGTSSGEQYF
TRBJ1-2,-,-,TRBV28,TGTGCCAGCAGTTTAATCCCGGACAGCAGGAGACGGGGCTACACCTTC,CASSLIPDSRRRGYTF
TRBJ2-1,-,TRBD2,TRBV3-1/TRBV3-2,TGTGCCAGCAGCCACCCAGCGGGGGTTGAGCAGTTCTTC,CASSHPAGVEQFF
TRBJ2-1,-,-,TRBV30,TGTGCCTGGAGTGTTCGAGTAGATGAGCAGTTCTTC,CAWSVRVDEQFF
TRBJ1-4,-,-,TRBV6-6,TGTGCCAGCAGATCCGGGACAACTTTGGGTAATGAAAAACTGTTTTTT,CASRSGTTLGNEKLFF
TRBJ1-4,-,-,TRBV7-9,TGTGCCAGCAGCTTAGCCCCAGGGTCAGAAAAACTGTTTTTT,CASSLAPGSEKLFF
TRBJ2-1,-,TRBD2,TRBV10-2,TGCGCCAGCAGTGAGGGACTAGCGGACTACAATGAGCAGTTCTTC,CASSEGLADYNEQFF
TRBJ2-7,-,-,TRBV2,TGTGCCAGCAGTGAAAGACTGTCAACCTACGAGCAGTACTTC,CASSERLSTYEQYF
TRBJ2-5,-,TRBD2,TRBV3-1/TRBV3-2,TGTGCCAGCAGCCAATCCCTGACGGGAGGGCCGAAGACCCAGTACTTC,CASSQSLTGGPKTQYF
TRBJ2-1,-,-,TRBV28,TGTGCCAGCAGCCCTGGTAGGGGAAACACCTACAATGAGCAGTTCTTC,CASSPGRGNTYNEQFF
TRBJ2-1,-,-,TRBV28,TGTGCCAGCAGTCAACAGGCATACAATGAGCAGTTCTTC,CASSQQAYNEQFF
TRBJ1-5,-,-,TRBV2,TGTGCCAGCAGTGCCAGTCCTAGCAATCAGCCCCAGCATTTT,CASSASPSNQPQHF
TRBJ2-7,-,-,TRBV28,TGTGCCAGCGGTCAGGGTGGGCCCTACGAGCAGTACTTC,CASGQGGPYEQYF
TRBJ2-3,-,-,TRBV2,TGTGCCAGCAGCGGGGTTGCGCAGTATTTT,CASSGVAQYF
TRBJ2-5,-,TRBD2,TRBV4-2,TGTGCCAGCAGCCAAGGGGGGGGGCTAGCGGGATGGTTGTACCAAGAGACCCAGTACTTC,CASSQGGGLAGWLYQETQYF
TRBJ1-4,once,TRBD1,TRBV6-5,TGTGCCAGCAGCCCCGACAGGGGGCGTGAAAAACTGTTTTTT,CASSPDRGREKLFF
TRBJ2-2,few,TRBD2,TRBV5-1,TGCGCCAGCAGCTTGGGTCTAGCGGGAGACCTCCTGAACACCGGGGAGCTGTTTTTT,CASSLGLAGDLLNTGELFF
TRBJ1-3,-,-,TRBV7-9,TGTGCCAGCAGCCCGCCGACCTTCGACATGATCTCTGGAAACACCATATATTTT,CASSPPTFDMISGNTIYF
TRBJ1-4,-,-,TRBV3-1/TRBV3-2,TGTGCCAGCAGACTAGGATTCAATGAAAAACTGTTTTTT,CASRLGFNEKLFF
TRBJ2-1,once,TRBD2,TRBV27,TGTGCCAGCAGTTCCGACTTGACTAGCCCAGAGGTGAATGAGCAGTTCTTC,CASSSDLTSPEVNEQFF
TRBJ2-1,-,-,TRBV24-1,TGTGCCACCAGTGATCCGAGCGTTTCCTACAATGAGCAGTTCTTC,CATSDPSVSYNEQFF
TRBJ2-7,-,TRBD2,TRBV30,TGTGCCTGGAGTCCTCCCGGACTAGCGGGAGAGAGGACCTACGAGCAGTACTTC,CAWSPPGLAGERTYEQYF
TRBJ2-7,-,TRBD1,TRBV11-2,TGTGCCAGCAGCTCTCGACAGGGAACCTACGAGCAGTACTTC,CASSSRQGTYEQYF
TRBJ1-1,-,TRBD1,TRBV6-5,TGTGCCAGCAGTTATTGGCCGACAGGGGCCACTGAAGCTTTCTTT,CASSYWPTGATEAFF
TRBJ1-1,-,-,TRBV18,TGTGCCAGCTTACCGGACAGGAACACTGAAGCTTTCTTT,CASLPDRNTEAFF
TRBJ2-3,once,-,TRBV5-1,TGCGCCAGCAGTTTCTCGGAGGGCACAGATACGCAGTATTTT,CASSFSEGTDTQYF
TRBJ2-7,-,-,TRBV5-8,TGTGCCAGCAGCTTGGAAGCGTTCTCCTACGAGCAGTACTTC,CASSLEAFSYEQYF
TRBJ1-1,-,-,TRBV21-1,TGTGCCAGCAGCAAAGTCACCAGAGGGACTCGAACCTACCCTGAAGCTTTCTTT,CASSKVTRGTRTYPEAFF
TRBJ1-2,-,TRBD1,TRBV5-1,TGCGCCAGCAGCCGCGGGGACAGGGCCGTCAACTATGGCTACACCTTC,CASSRGDRAVNYGYTF
TRBJ2-1,-,-,TRBV2,TGTGCCAGCCGGACAGTTGAGCAGTTCTTC,CASRTVEQFF
TRBJ1-4,-,-,TRBV14,TGTGCCAGCAGCCGGGAGGCCCTAGATGAAAAACTGTTTTTT,CASSREALDEKLFF